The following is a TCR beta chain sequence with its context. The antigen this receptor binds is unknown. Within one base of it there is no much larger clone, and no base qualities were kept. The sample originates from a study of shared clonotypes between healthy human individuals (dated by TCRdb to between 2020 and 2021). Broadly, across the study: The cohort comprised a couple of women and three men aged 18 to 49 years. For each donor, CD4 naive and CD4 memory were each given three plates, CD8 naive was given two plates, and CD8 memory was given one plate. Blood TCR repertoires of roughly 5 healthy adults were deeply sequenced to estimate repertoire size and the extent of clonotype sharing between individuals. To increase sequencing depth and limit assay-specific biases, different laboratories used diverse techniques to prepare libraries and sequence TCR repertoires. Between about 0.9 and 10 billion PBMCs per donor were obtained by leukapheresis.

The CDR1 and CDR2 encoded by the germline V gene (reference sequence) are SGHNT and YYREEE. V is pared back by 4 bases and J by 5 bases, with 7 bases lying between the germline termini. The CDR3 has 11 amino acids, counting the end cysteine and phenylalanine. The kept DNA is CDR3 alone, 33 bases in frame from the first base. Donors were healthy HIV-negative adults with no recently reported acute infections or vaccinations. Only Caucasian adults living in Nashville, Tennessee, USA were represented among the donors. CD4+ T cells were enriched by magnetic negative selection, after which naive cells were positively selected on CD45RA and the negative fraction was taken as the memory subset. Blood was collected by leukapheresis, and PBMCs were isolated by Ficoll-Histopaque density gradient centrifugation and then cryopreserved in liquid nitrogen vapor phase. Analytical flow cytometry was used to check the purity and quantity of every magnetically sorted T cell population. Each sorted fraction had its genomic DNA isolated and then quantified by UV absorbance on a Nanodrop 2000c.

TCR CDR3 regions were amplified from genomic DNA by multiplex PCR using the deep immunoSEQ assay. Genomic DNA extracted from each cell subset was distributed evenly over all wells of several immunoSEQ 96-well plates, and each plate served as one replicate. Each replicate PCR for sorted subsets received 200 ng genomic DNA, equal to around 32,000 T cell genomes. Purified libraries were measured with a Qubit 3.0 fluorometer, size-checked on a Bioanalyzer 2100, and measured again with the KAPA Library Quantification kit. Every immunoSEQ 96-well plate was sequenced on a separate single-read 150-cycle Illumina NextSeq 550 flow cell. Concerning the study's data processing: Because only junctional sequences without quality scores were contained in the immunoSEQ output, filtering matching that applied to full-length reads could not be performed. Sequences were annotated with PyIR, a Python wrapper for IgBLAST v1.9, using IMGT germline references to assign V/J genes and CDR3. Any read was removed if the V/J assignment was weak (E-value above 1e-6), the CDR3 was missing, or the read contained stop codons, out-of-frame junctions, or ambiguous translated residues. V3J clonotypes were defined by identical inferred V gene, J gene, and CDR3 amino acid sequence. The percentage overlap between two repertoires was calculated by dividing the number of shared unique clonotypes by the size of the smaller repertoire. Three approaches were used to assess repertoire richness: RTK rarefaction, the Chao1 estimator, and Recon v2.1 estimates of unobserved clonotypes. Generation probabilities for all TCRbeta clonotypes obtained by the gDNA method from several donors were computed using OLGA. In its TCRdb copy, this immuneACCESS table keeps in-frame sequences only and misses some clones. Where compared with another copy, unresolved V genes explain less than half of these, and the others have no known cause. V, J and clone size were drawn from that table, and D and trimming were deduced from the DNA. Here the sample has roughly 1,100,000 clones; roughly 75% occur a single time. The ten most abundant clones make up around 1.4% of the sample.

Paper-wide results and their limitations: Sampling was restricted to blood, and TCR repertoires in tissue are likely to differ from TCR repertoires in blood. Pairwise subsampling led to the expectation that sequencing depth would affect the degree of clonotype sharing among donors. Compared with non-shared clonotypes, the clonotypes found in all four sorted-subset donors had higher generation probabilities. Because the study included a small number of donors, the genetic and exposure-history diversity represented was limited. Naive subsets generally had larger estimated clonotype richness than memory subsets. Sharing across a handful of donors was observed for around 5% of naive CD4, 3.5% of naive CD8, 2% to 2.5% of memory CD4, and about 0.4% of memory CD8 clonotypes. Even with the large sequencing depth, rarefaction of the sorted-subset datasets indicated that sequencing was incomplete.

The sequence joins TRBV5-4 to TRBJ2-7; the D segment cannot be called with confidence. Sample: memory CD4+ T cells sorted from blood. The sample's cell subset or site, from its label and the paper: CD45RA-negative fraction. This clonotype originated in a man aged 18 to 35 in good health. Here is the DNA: TGTGCCAGCAGCAGGGTCCACGAGCAGTACTTC. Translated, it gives CASSRVHEQYF. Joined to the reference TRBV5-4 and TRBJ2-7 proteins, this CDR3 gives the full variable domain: ETGVTQSPTHLIKTRGQQVTLRCSSQSGHNTVSWYQQALGQGPQFIFQYYREEENGRGNFPPRFSGLQFPNYSSELNVNALELDDSALYLCASSRVHEQYFGPGTRLTVT.